A selection of T cell receptor beta chains follows, all from one sample in a study of blood T cell repertoires in COVID-19. Sequencing used immunoSEQ multiplex PCR; TCRdb keeps in-frame clones, though not all of them. In the table there are 55,000 to 65,000 clones, 90% to 95% of which are singletons. Sequencing input: peripheral blood. Every receptor here comes from a human donor in a cohort sampled during active COVID-19. The CDR3 runs from the conserved cysteine through the conserved F or W. A D gene is named only where the DNA matches it firmly. A row's size may be missing; if present it is once, few, many or a size class.

v_gene: TRBV25-1
d_gene: -
j_gene: TRBJ1-2
abundance: once
CDR3nt: TGTGCCAGCAGTGAATCTGGAGGGGTTGGCTACACCTTC
CDR3aa: CASSESGGVGYTF

v_gene: TRBV6-5
d_gene: -
j_gene: TRBJ2-3
abundance: -
CDR3nt: TGTGCCAGCAGTTACCATCGCGGGGGCACAGATACGCAGTATTTT
CDR3aa: CASSYHRGGTDTQYF

v_gene: TRBV7-2
d_gene: -
j_gene: TRBJ1-2
abundance: -
CDR3nt: TGTGCCAGCAGCTTAGTCAGGGGCGACTATGGCTACACCTTC
CDR3aa: CASSLVRGDYGYTF

v_gene: TRBV5-1
d_gene: TRBD2
j_gene: TRBJ2-3
abundance: -
CDR3nt: TGCGCCAGCAGCTCAAGCGGGGTTAGCACAGATACGCAGTATTTT
CDR3aa: CASSSSGVSTDTQYF

v_gene: TRBV5-4
d_gene: -
j_gene: TRBJ1-1
abundance: -
CDR3nt: TGTGCCAGCAGCTTAGTGAGTCTGGCGGGCTGGACCGCTGAAGCTTTCTTT
CDR3aa: CASSLVSLAGWTAEAFF

v_gene: TRBV19
d_gene: -
j_gene: TRBJ1-1
abundance: -
CDR3nt: TGTGCCAGTAGTATATTTCAGGGTGGGGGGACTGAAGCTTTCTTT
CDR3aa: CASSIFQGGGTEAFF

v_gene: TRBV28
d_gene: -
j_gene: TRBJ1-5
abundance: -
CDR3nt: TGTGCCAGCAGCCTACGTGGGGGAGGACGCAATCAGCCCCAGCATTTT
CDR3aa: CASSLRGGGRNQPQHF

v_gene: TRBV19
d_gene: -
j_gene: TRBJ1-1
abundance: few
CDR3nt: TGTGCCAGTAGTATGAGGGAACAGGGTGGTGAAGCTTTCTTT
CDR3aa: CASSMREQGGEAFF

v_gene: TRBV13
d_gene: TRBD1
j_gene: TRBJ1-2
abundance: -
CDR3nt: TGTGCCAGCAGCGGGACAGGACCCTATGGCTACACCTTC
CDR3aa: CASSGTGPYGYTF

v_gene: TRBV7-9
d_gene: -
j_gene: TRBJ2-1
abundance: few
CDR3nt: TGTGCCAGCAGCTTAGTTGTTAGCCGTTCCTACAATGAGCAGTTCTTC
CDR3aa: CASSLVVSRSYNEQFF

v_gene: TRBV7-9
d_gene: TRBD1
j_gene: TRBJ2-5
abundance: -
CDR3nt: TGTGCCAGCAGCTTAGGGACAGGGGGTCCCGAGACCCAGTACTTC
CDR3aa: CASSLGTGGPETQYF

v_gene: TRBV5-1
d_gene: -
j_gene: TRBJ1-4
abundance: -
CDR3nt: TGCGCCAGCAGCTTGGATGTGCAGATTAATGAAAAACTGTTTTTT
CDR3aa: CASSLDVQINEKLFF

v_gene: TRBV3-1/TRBV3-2
d_gene: TRBD2
j_gene: TRBJ2-7
abundance: -
CDR3nt: TGTGCCAGCAGCAAACTAGCGGGGTACCCCTACGAGCAGTACTTC
CDR3aa: CASSKLAGYPYEQYF

v_gene: TRBV20-1
d_gene: TRBD1
j_gene: TRBJ1-1
abundance: -
CDR3nt: TGCAGTGCTAGTTGGGACAGACCCCCCAAATCTTTGAACACTGAAGCTTTCTTT
CDR3aa: CSASWDRPPKSLNTEAFF

v_gene: TRBV20-1
d_gene: -
j_gene: TRBJ2-7
abundance: -
CDR3nt: TGCAGTGCTACGCACTATCTGCTGTTC
CDR3aa: CSATHYLLF

v_gene: TRBV11-3
d_gene: -
j_gene: TRBJ2-3
abundance: once
CDR3nt: TGTGCCAGCAGCTTAGACGCGAGAAGAGCAGATACGCAGTATTTT
CDR3aa: CASSLDARRADTQYF